These 10 T cell receptor beta chains came from one sample sequenced in a study of hypomethylating agent response in myelodysplastic syndrome. Repertoires were generated with immunoSEQ multiplex PCR, while TCRdb's copy carries only in-frame clones and drops some. The sample carries some 6,200 clones, about 82% recorded once. The source was bone marrow, collected before or after starting hypomethylating agent treatment for myelodysplastic syndrome (not recorded which). The source is a human donor with myelodysplastic syndrome.

The chain has TRBV29-1 and TRBJ1-1, with a possible D match to TRBD1 (5 bases). V dropped 5 bases and J dropped 3 bases, with 22 bases sitting between them. Germline loops: CDR1 SQVTM, CDR2 ANQGSEA. The CDR3 sequence is 16 residues long. The CDR3 loop reads CSVTGGGIELDTEAFF. Written as DNA, the CDR3 is TGCAGCGTTACCGGGGGAGGGATTGAGTTGGACACTGAAGCTTTCTTT. The full variable domain, in which reference TRBV29-1 and TRBJ1-1 provide the parts outside the CDR3, is SAVISQKPSRDICQRGTSLTIQCQVDSQVTMMFWYRQQPGQSLTLIATANQGSEATYESGFVIDKFPISRPNLTFSTLTVSNMSPEDSSIYLCSVTGGGIELDTEAFFGQGTRLTVV.

This sequence joins TRBV28 and TRBJ2-5, with 9 bases matching TRBD1. The trim removed 7 bases at V and 5 bases at J, leaving 5 bases unmatched. Looked up from germline, CDR1 is MDHEN and CDR2 is SYDVKM. The CDR3 is made up of 13 amino acids. The DNA for the CDR3 is TGTGCCAGCACCACAGGGGGCCGGGAGACCCAGTACTTC. Translating it yields CASTTGGRETQYF.

The chain employs TRBV7-8 and TRBJ2-3, with 9 bases lining up with TRBD2. Germline CDR1 reads SGHVS; CDR2 reads FQNEAQ. The CDR3 extends over 16 amino acids. Losses at the gene ends were 0 bases for V and 2 bases for J; bases not matched to a gene: 3. The CDR3, as DNA: TGTGCCAGCAGCTTAGCGGCGGGAGGGCCCACAGATACGCAGTATTTT. Protein sequence: CASSLAAGGPTDTQYF.

The rearrangement uses TRBV11-3 and TRBJ2-1, with 14 bases that match TRBD2. There are 18 residues in the CDR3. The germline V gene has CDR1 SGHNT and CDR2 YENEEA. The V segment lost 1 base and the J segment 5 bases; nucleotides outside the gene matches: 7. The CDR3 DNA follows: TGTGCCAGCAGCTTAGTTTGGGGGACTAGCGGGAGTCACAATGAGCAGTTCTTC. This sequence encodes CASSLVWGTSGSHNEQFF.

The gene calls are TRBV9 and TRBJ2-1, with D possibly called TRBD1 or TRBD2 (5 bases each). The CDR3 runs to 14 residues. The V gene's germline CDR1 is SGDLS and CDR2 YYNGEE. Trimming left V 7 bases short and J 2 bases short, with 13 bases between. The CDR3 spells CASARDQAYNEQFF. CDR3 DNA: TGTGCCAGCGCCCGGGACCAGGCCTACAATGAGCAGTTCTTC.

V and J are TRBV4-3 and TRBJ2-2; D is unresolved. This CDR3 is 12 amino acids long. Trimming removed 4 bases from V and 8 bases from J, with 8 bases in between. Germline V gene data show CDR1 as LGHNA and CDR2 as YSLEER. The CDR3 protein is CASSPREGELFF. CDR3 nucleotide sequence: TGCGCCAGCAGCCCCAGAGAAGGGGAGCTGTTTTTT.

The chain is built from TRBV6-6 and TRBJ1-5, with D hard to call. The CDR3 consists of 13 residues. Trimming cost V 6 bases and J 5 bases, with 11 bases left between them. The germline V gene has CDR1 MNHNY and CDR2 SVGAGI (reference sequence). The CDR3 DNA is TGTGCCAGCAGCCAAGACTGGGATCAGCCCCAGCATTTT. This encodes CASSQDWDQPQHF.

V gene TRBV5-1 combines with J gene TRBJ2-1; 8 nucleotides agree with TRBD2. The CDR3 is 17 residues long. Germline CDR1 and CDR2: SGHRS and YFSETQ. J gave up 0 bases and V 0 bases, and 5 bases lay outside the gene matches. CDR3 region: CASSLVLSGSSYNEQFF. Here the CDR3 DNA reads TGCGCCAGCAGCTTGGTTCTCAGCGGGAGCTCCTACAATGAGCAGTTCTTC.

The rearrangement joins TRBV28 to TRBJ1-1, with D possibly matching TRBD1 (6 bases). V was clipped by 6 bases and J by 12 bases, with 20 bases between them. CDR3 length: 13 residues. Germline V lookup: CDR1 MDHEN, CDR2 SYDVKM. The CDR3 DNA is TGTGCCAGCAGATCCCGGGGGCGCGGCGAAACTTTCTTT. Encoded protein: CASRSRGRGETFF.

This rearrangement joins TRBV6-1 to TRBJ2-7, with 8 positions matching TRBD1. This CDR3 is built from 14 residues. Germline V gene lookup returns CDR1 MNHNS and CDR2 SASEGT. The V and J ends lost 6 bases and 5 bases, in that order; junction bases with no gene match: 9. The DNA of the CDR3 is TGTGCCAGCAGACTGACAGGGGAATATGACGAGCAGTACTTC. Translation gives CASRLTGEYDEQYF.